These 2 T cell receptor beta chains originate from one sample sequenced in a study of blood T cell repertoires in COVID-19. TCRdb's table, derived via immunoSEQ multiplex PCR, lists solely in-frame clones and lacks some. The sample consists of about 130,000 clones, more than 75% of them appearing once. The sample comprised peripheral blood. Receptors originate from a woman aged 45-60 years who had recovered from COVID-19.

This clone occurred once. The chain is built from TRBV4-1 and TRBJ1-5; no reliable D call. The germline V gene encodes CDR1 MGHRA and CDR2 YSYEKL. This CDR3 region has 17 residues. The V end was cut by 0 bases, the J end by 4 bases, with 16 bases between. The CDR3 nucleotides read TGCGCCAGCAGCCAAGATAAGATGGCAACGGGGAATCAGCCCCAGCATTTT. Its translation is CASSQDKMATGNQPQHF.

The chain's CDR3 is CASSSTRYNEQFF. CDR3 nucleotides: TGTGCCAGCAGTTCCACTAGATACAATGAGCAGTTCTTC. This chain joins TRBV27 and TRBJ2-1, with a possible D match to TRBD2 (5 bases). The V end lost 4 bases, the J end lost 4 bases, and 8 bases lay between the germline ends. This CDR3 contains 13 residues. Per the germline V gene, CDR1 is MNHEY and CDR2 is SMNVEV (reference sequence).